The T cell receptor beta chain under discussion was sequenced for a study of T cells in Graves' hyperthyroidism and ophthalmopathy. This CDR3 is 12 amino acids long. Trimming took off 2 bases at V and 10 bases at J, with 10 bases between the two ends. Whole-study findings and limits: Ophthalmopathy and stable hyperthyroidism were separated by a 13 V-J model.

Researchers took RNA transcripts and amplified the TCR beta CDR3 regions from them. Using the HTBI primer set, a first-round RT-PCR was run on the TCR CDR3. TCRdb independently ran MiXCR on the multiplex PCR reads; one entry per CDR3 protein. The sample includes fewer than 450,000 distinct CDR3 sequences, 13% to 15% of them seen just once. In its sample, this clonotype was seen many times. Its antigen is as yet unknown. This receptor was taken from a woman aged 55 to 70 with Graves' ophthalmopathy. The J gene is TRBJ2-3, the V gene TRBV12-3 or TRBV12-4; possible D gene TRBD2, 6 bases. The specimen sequenced was blood. The CDR3 sequence: CASSLTSLAQYF. For the CDR3, the DNA is TGTGCCAGCAGTTTAACTAGCTTGGCGCAGTATTTT.